This T cell receptor beta chain comes out of a study of T cells in Graves' hyperthyroidism and ophthalmopathy. Recently diagnosed hyperthyroidism of less than 2 months' duration affected patients aged 18 to 65. This CDR3 comprises 17 residues. Germline assignment: CDR1 SEHNR and CDR2 FQNEAQ (reference sequence). Trimming took 5 bases from V and 8 from J, leaving 25 bases between them. TCR beta CDR3 region amplification was performed from RNA transcripts. The primer set for the first-round RT-PCR of the TCR CDR3 was HTBI. TCRdb analysed the multiplex PCR reads with MiXCR anew, one entry per CDR3 protein. The sample has around 500,000 distinct CDR3 sequences, around 15% seen once.

The chain is built from TRBV7-9 and TRBJ2-1; possibly TRBD1 for D (6 bases). This TCR was recovered from a woman aged 40 to 50 with Graves' hyperthyroidism. The material sequenced was blood. CDR3: CASSPDQRYRVGHEQFF. In nucleotides, the CDR3 is TGTGCCAGCAGCCCCGATCAGCGTTACAGGGTGGGGCATGAGCAGTTCTTC.